This TCR beta chain emerged from a study of vaccination and CD4 T cells after COVID-19. Overall study: Post-vaccine sampling followed dose two by a median about 72 days (range 14 to 241). Study results and caveats: Spike mono-reactivity was shown by 304 of 307 vaccine-specific clones in convalescent patients. Convalescent patients gained a median 86.3% of their reactive clones only post-vaccination.

V lost 4 bases, J lost 4 bases, and 7 bases stayed unmatched. Germline CDR1 reads SGHAT; CDR2 reads FQNNGV. This CDR3 region has 14 residues. Time point indicated: late sampling 161 to 241 days after vaccination in three convalescent patients. In this cohort, PCR tests turned positive between March and December 2020, predating US Alpha, Beta and Delta variants. In TCRdb, the PCR reads were re-called with MiXCR into one record per CDR3 protein. The sample lists around 37,000 distinct CDR3 sequences, 36% occurring once. To note about this clonotype: The antigen is unknown.

This sequence joins TRBV11-2 and TRBJ2-7, with TRBD2 matching over 7 bases. The source material was CD4+ T cells from blood, sampled about 7 months after SARS-CoV-2 vaccination. The sequence was collected from a human donor who had recovered from COVID-19. The CDR3 spells CASSWTRGLYEQYF. In DNA form, the CDR3 reads TGTGCCAGCAGCTGGACTAGAGGGCTGTACGAGCAGTACTTC.